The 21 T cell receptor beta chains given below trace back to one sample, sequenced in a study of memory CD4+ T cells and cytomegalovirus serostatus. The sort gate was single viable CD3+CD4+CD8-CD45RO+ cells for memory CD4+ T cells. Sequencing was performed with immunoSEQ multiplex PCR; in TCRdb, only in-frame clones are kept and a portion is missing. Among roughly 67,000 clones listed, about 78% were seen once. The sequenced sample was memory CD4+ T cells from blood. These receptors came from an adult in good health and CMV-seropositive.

The CDR3 nucleotides read TGCAGCGTCAATGAGCAGGGGGAAACAGCTTTCTTT. Protein: CSVNEQGETAFF. The rearrangement joins TRBV29-1 to TRBJ1-1, with 7 bases matching TRBD1. Germline CDR1 SQVTM, CDR2 ANQGSEA. This CDR3 comprises 12 residues. The junction had 11 bases not matched to a gene; V was cut back by 6 bases and J by 10 bases.

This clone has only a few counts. The CDR3 region is CASPPALNTEAFF. The CDR3 bases are TGTGCCAGTCCCCCGGCCTTGAACACTGAAGCTTTCTTT. The chain couples TRBV6-6 to TRBJ1-1, with no clear D. The germline V and J ends were trimmed by 9 bases and 0 bases, with 11 bases remaining between them. This CDR3 region has 13 residues. CDR1 MNHNY and CDR2 SVGAGI come from the germline V gene (reference sequence).

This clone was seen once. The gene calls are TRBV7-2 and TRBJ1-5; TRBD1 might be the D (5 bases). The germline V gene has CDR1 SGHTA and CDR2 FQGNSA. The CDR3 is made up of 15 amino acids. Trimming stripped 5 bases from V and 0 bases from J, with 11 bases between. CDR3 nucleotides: TGTGCCAGCAGCCCAGACAGATATAGCAATCAGCCCCAGCATTTT. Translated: CASSPDRYSNQPQHF.

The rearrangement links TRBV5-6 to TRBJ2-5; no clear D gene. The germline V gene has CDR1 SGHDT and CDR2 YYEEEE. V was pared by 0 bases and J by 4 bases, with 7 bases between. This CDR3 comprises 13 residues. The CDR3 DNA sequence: TGTGCCAGCAGCTTGGGTAATTCAGAGACCCAGTACTTC. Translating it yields CASSLGNSETQYF. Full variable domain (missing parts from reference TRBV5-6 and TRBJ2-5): DAGVTQSPTHLIKTRGQQVTLRCSPKSGHDTVSWYQQALGQGPQFIFQYYEEEERQRGNFPDRFSGHQFPNYSSELNVNALLLGDSALYLCASSLGNSETQYFGPGTRLLVL.

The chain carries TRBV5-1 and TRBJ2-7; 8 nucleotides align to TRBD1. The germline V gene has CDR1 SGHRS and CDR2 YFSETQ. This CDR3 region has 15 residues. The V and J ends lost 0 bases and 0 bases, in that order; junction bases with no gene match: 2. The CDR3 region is CASSLGTGSSYEQYF. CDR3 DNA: TGCGCCAGCAGCTTGGGGACAGGGAGCTCCTACGAGCAGTACTTC.

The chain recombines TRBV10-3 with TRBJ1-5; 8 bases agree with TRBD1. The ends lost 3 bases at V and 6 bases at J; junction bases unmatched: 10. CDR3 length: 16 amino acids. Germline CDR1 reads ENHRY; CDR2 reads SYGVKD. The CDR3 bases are TGTGCCATCAGTGATCAAGACAGGGGAGGGGTTCAGCCCCAGCATTTT. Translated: CAISDQDRGGVQPQHF.

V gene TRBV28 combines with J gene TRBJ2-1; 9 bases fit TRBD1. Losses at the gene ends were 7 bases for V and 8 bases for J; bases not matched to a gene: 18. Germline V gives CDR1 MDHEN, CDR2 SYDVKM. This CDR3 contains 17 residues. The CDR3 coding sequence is TGTGCCAGCACCAAAGGACTCGGGACAGGGAAGGGAGATGAGCAGTTCTTC. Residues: CASTKGLGTGKGDEQFF.

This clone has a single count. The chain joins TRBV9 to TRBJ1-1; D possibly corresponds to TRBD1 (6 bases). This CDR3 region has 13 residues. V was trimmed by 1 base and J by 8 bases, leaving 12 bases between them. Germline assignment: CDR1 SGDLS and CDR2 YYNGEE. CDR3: CASSVQGSEEAFF. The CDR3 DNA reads TGTGCCAGCAGCGTACAGGGGAGTGAGGAAGCTTTCTTT.

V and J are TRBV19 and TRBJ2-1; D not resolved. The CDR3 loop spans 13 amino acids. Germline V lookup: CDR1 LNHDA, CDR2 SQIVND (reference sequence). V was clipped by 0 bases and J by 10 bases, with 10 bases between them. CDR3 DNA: TGTGCCAGTAGTATAGAACCCGATGCGGAGCAGTTCTTC. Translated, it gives CASSIEPDAEQFF. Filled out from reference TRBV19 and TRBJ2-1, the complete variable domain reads DGGITQSPKYLFRKEGQNVTLSCEQNLNHDAMYWYRQDPGQGLRLIYYSQIVNDFQKGDIAEGYSVSREKKESFPLTVTSAQKNPTAFYLCASSIEPDAEQFFGPGTRLTVL.

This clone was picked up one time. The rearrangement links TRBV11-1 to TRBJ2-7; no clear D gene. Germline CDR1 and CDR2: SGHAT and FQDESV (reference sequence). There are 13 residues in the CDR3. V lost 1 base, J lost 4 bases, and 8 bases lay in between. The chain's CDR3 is CASSLGLRYEQYF. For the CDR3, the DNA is TGTGCCAGCAGCTTAGGACTCCGGTACGAGCAGTACTTC.

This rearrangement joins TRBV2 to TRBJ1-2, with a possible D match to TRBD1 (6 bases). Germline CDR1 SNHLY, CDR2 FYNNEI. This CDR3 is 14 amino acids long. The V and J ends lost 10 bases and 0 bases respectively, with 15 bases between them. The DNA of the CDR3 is TGTGCCACCCGGGGGGGCACTTCTAACTATGGCTACACCTTC. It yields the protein CATRGGTSNYGYTF.

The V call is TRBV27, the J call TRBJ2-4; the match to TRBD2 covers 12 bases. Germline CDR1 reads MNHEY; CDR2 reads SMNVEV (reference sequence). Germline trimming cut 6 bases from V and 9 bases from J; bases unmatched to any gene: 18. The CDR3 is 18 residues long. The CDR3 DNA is TGTGCCAGCAGCCCGGTTGGGGCTAGCGGGAGGGGTATGGGCATTCAGTACTTC. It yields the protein CASSPVGASGRGMGIQYF.

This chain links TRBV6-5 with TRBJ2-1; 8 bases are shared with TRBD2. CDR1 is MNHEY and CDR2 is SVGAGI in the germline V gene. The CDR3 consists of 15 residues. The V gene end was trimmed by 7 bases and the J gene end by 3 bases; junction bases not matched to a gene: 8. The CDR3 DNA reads TGTGCCAGCAAACGGGAGCGGGGGCTCTACAATGAGCAGTTCTTC. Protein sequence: CASKRERGLYNEQFF.

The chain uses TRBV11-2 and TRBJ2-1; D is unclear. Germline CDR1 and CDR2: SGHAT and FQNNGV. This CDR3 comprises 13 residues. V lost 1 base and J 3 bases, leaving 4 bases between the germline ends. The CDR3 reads CASSLGVYNEQFF. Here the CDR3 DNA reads TGTGCCAGCAGCTTAGGAGTCTACAATGAGCAGTTCTTC.

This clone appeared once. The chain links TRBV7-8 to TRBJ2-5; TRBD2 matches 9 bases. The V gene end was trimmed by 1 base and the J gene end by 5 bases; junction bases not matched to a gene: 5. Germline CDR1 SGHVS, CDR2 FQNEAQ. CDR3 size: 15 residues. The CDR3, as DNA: TGTGCCAGCAGCTTAGTTAGCGGGGGACAGGAGACCCAGTACTTC. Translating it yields CASSLVSGGQETQYF.

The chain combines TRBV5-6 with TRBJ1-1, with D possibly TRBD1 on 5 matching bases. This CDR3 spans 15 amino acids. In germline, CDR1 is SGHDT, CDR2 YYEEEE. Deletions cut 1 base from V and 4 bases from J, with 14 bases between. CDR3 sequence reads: CASSLRRWGGTEAFF. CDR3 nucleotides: TGTGCCAGCAGCTTGCGCAGGTGGGGGGGCACTGAAGCTTTCTTT.

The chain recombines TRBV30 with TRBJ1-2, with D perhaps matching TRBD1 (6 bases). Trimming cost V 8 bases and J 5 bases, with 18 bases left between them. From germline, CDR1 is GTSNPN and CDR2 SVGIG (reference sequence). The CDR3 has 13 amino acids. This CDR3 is CAGPRTASYGYTF. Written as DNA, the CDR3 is TGTGCCGGACCCCGGACAGCTAGTTATGGCTACACCTTC.

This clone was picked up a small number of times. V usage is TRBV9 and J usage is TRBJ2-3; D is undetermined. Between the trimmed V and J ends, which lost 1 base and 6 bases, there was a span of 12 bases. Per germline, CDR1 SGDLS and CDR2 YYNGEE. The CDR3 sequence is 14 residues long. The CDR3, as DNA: TGTGCCAGCAGCGTACTTACGGACGGGGATACGCAGTATTTT. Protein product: CASSVLTDGDTQYF.

The CDR3 spells CASSPTPTVSYGANVLTF. DNA for the CDR3: TGTGCCAGCAGCCCCACCCCGACAGTATCCTACGGGGCCAACGTCCTGACTTTC. The chain has TRBV9 and TRBJ2-6; maybe TRBD1 (5 bases). The CDR3 loop spans 18 amino acids. Germline CDR1 and CDR2: SGDLS and YYNGEE. With 4 bases removed from V and 4 bases from J, the gap between germline ends came to 21 bases.

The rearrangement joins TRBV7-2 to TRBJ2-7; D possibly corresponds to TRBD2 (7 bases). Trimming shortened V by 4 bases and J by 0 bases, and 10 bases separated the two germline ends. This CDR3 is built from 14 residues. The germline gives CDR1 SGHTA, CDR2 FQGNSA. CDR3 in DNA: TGTGCCAGCAGCTCAAGGGGGGGCTCCTACGAGCAGTACTTC. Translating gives CASSSRGGSYEQYF.

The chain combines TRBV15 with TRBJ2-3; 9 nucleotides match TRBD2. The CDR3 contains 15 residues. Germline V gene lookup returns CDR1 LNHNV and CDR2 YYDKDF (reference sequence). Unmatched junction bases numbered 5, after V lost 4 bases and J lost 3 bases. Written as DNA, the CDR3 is TGTGCCACCAGCATCGTAGCGGGGGATACAGATACGCAGTATTTT. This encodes CATSIVAGDTDTQYF.